This entry describes one TCR beta chain. Antigen: not known. Primers included in the PCR were 60 Vbeta and 13 Jbeta primers. The repertoire was sequenced with immunoSEQ multiplex PCR; TCRdb's copy has only in-frame clones and lacks some. The data contain over 95,000 clones, approximately 74% of them singletons. Per germline, CDR1 SGDLS and CDR2 YYNGEE. V lost 4 bases to trimming and J lost 7 bases, with 15 bases between them. There are 13 residues in the CDR3. This sample stems from a study of cytomegalovirus exposure and HLA in healthy donors. Study results and limitations: Cytomegalovirus status was reportedly diagnosed by the classifier with high specificity and sensitivity. In a later analysis, common viral pathogens appeared linked to several of the most significant clusters. Donors were assumed by presence/absence analyses to have roughly uniform sequencing depth.

The chain combines TRBV9 with TRBJ2-7, with a weak D call TRBD1 (8 bases). Sequencing was performed on PBMCs. The sequence derives from a woman aged 35 to 49 in good health and CMV-seropositive. The CDR3 DNA follows: TGTGCCAGCAGCCCGGACAGGGAGGGAGAGCAGTACTTC. This codes for CASSPDREGEQYF.